Listed below are T cell receptor beta chains from one sample, sequenced in a study of vaccination and CD4 T cells after COVID-19. No antigen is known for these receptors. TCRdb re-called the PCR reads with MiXCR, one entry per CDR3 protein. The sample has some 14,000 distinct CDR3 sequences, 60% to 70% seen once. Source material: CD4+ T cells from blood, cultured in vitro. The receptors were gathered from a human donor who had recovered from COVID-19. Each CDR3 is given with its conserved first and last residue. Fields, in order: V gene, J gene, CDR3 protein.

v_call: TRBV7-2
j_call: TRBJ2-7
cdr3_aa: CASSFTSVGEQYF

v_call: TRBV6-1
j_call: TRBJ2-7
cdr3_aa: CASSSRDNLYEQYF

v_call: TRBV20-1
j_call: TRBJ1-5
cdr3_aa: CSARDSAGISNQPQHF

v_call: TRBV30
j_call: TRBJ1-2
cdr3_aa: CAWSPTGNYGYTF

v_call: TRBV20-1
j_call: TRBJ1-5
cdr3_aa: CSAGKGTGEKQPQHF

v_call: TRBV20-1
j_call: TRBJ2-7
cdr3_aa: CSARDIPGQGLPSSSYEQYF

v_call: TRBV24-1
j_call: TRBJ2-5
cdr3_aa: CATSPGAGRAQETQYF

v_call: TRBV2
j_call: TRBJ2-5
cdr3_aa: CASRSGLAGSSQYF

v_call: TRBV11-2
j_call: TRBJ2-5
cdr3_aa: CASSLDREGTQYF

v_call: TRBV7-2
j_call: TRBJ1-1
cdr3_aa: CASSLERVRSEAFF

v_call: TRBV20-1
j_call: TRBJ2-2
cdr3_aa: CSASGGGGEAANTGELFF

v_call: TRBV6-1
j_call: TRBJ2-2
cdr3_aa: CASSVQMNTGELFF

v_call: TRBV5-1
j_call: TRBJ2-7
cdr3_aa: CASSLERDSLSSYEQYF

v_call: TRBV10-3
j_call: TRBJ1-1
cdr3_aa: CAISQDFNTEAFF

v_call: TRBV12-3/TRBV12-4
j_call: TRBJ1-1
cdr3_aa: CASRYSGGANTEAFF

v_call: TRBV20-1
j_call: TRBJ2-3
cdr3_aa: CSASPGLADYTDTQYF

v_call: TRBV29-1
j_call: TRBJ2-2
cdr3_aa: CSVTTPPNTGELFF

v_call: TRBV27
j_call: TRBJ1-1
cdr3_aa: CASIPLGGGGNTEAFF

v_call: TRBV7-6
j_call: TRBJ2-7
cdr3_aa: CASSHGTSGSGEQYF

v_call: TRBV5-1
j_call: TRBJ2-5
cdr3_aa: CASSSPVVETQYF

v_call: TRBV28
j_call: TRBJ1-6
cdr3_aa: CASSFPGSPLHF

v_call: TRBV6-1
j_call: TRBJ1-5
cdr3_aa: CASSDPRGLIRQPQHF

v_call: TRBV20-1
j_call: TRBJ1-2
cdr3_aa: CSAPRTGGSNYGYTF

v_call: TRBV30
j_call: TRBJ1-2
cdr3_aa: CAWNAQGNYGYTF

v_call: TRBV5-5
j_call: TRBJ1-6
cdr3_aa: CASSSLTGRNSPLHF

v_call: TRBV6-5
j_call: TRBJ2-3
cdr3_aa: CASSYLAGAVTDMQYF

v_call: TRBV4-3
j_call: TRBJ1-1
cdr3_aa: CASSQIIGRGTEAFF

v_call: TRBV6-5
j_call: TRBJ2-1
cdr3_aa: CASSYGDSGGVLEQFF

v_call: TRBV18
j_call: TRBJ1-5
cdr3_aa: CASSPRQGKDSNQPQHF

v_call: TRBV6-5
j_call: TRBJ1-1
cdr3_aa: CASSWRGRAFF

v_call: TRBV20-1
j_call: TRBJ2-3
cdr3_aa: CSALQGGGLTDTQYF

v_call: TRBV18
j_call: TRBJ1-5
cdr3_aa: CASSPGAPSQPQHF

v_call: TRBV6-1
j_call: TRBJ1-2
cdr3_aa: CASSVPGQGKEGYTF

v_call: TRBV24-1
j_call: TRBJ2-2
cdr3_aa: CATREGPSTGELFF

v_call: TRBV18
j_call: TRBJ1-6
cdr3_aa: CASSPEGAGASPLHF

v_call: TRBV20-1
j_call: TRBJ2-2
cdr3_aa: CSASGGNTGELFF

v_call: TRBV7-2
j_call: TRBJ2-7
cdr3_aa: CASSPLHTYEQYF

v_call: TRBV27
j_call: TRBJ1-5
cdr3_aa: CASSLEKGSNQPQHF

v_call: TRBV5-4
j_call: TRBJ2-3
cdr3_aa: CASSFRDRGWGTQYF

v_call: TRBV14
j_call: TRBJ2-4
cdr3_aa: CASSLQTGNIQYF

v_call: TRBV6-1
j_call: TRBJ2-2
cdr3_aa: CASTRERDTGELFF

v_call: TRBV12-3/TRBV12-4
j_call: TRBJ2-7
cdr3_aa: CASREGLAGGFDEQYF

v_call: TRBV20-1
j_call: TRBJ1-2
cdr3_aa: CSAKSRDRDFYYGYTF

v_call: TRBV20-1
j_call: TRBJ2-1
cdr3_aa: CSARGPGIDEQFF

v_call: TRBV12-3/TRBV12-4
j_call: TRBJ1-5
cdr3_aa: CASSLGQENNQPQHF

v_call: TRBV6-2/TRBV6-3
j_call: TRBJ1-4
cdr3_aa: CASSPEFDEKLFF

v_call: TRBV7-2
j_call: TRBJ1-4
cdr3_aa: CASSLNRDEKLFF

v_call: TRBV19
j_call: TRBJ1-1
cdr3_aa: CASSIGQGARTEAFF

v_call: TRBV21-1
j_call: TRBJ2-5
cdr3_aa: CASSKFSDEVEGRETQYF

v_call: TRBV4-3
j_call: TRBJ1-5
cdr3_aa: CATSEGLSNQPQHF

v_call: TRBV5-4
j_call: TRBJ1-5
cdr3_aa: CASSLGINQPQHF

v_call: TRBV9
j_call: TRBJ2-7
cdr3_aa: CASSEGASGNHYEQYF

v_call: TRBV7-2
j_call: TRBJ1-2
cdr3_aa: CASNRGGNNYGYTF

v_call: TRBV6-2/TRBV6-3
j_call: TRBJ1-2
cdr3_aa: CASSYTDYGYTF

v_call: TRBV7-9
j_call: TRBJ2-7
cdr3_aa: CASSTDRIHYEQYF

v_call: TRBV6-4
j_call: TRBJ1-5
cdr3_aa: CASSPNPGGAGQPQHF

v_call: TRBV20-1
j_call: TRBJ1-2
cdr3_aa: CSARDLGGLPNYGYTF

v_call: TRBV20-1
j_call: TRBJ2-5
cdr3_aa: CSARDWTSGSFGQETQYF

v_call: TRBV7-9
j_call: TRBJ1-2
cdr3_aa: CASQLGEGNYGYTF

v_call: TRBV20-1
j_call: TRBJ1-2
cdr3_aa: CSAPATGANYGYTF